Given below is one TCR beta chain in context. As processed by the authors: It was from reference gene primer amplification that nucleated cell counts were estimated. Libraries were prepared by immunoSEQ multiplex PCR; TCRdb keeps only in-frame clonotypes and omits some of them. V, J and clone size are taken as reported in that table, and D and trimming were inferred from the DNA itself. The sample lists about 170,000 clones, approximately 84% occurring once. The data were taken from a study of blood T cell repertoires in COVID-19. Study-wide context: The samples span acute and convalescent COVID-19 from the United States, Italy and Spain. The analysed material was cDNA or gDNA that came from T cells, B-cell-depleted T cells, or PBMCs.

Seattle enrolled patients during active infection and tracked them longitudinally. This clonotype was obtained from an elderly woman with COVID-19, enrolled during active disease. Sequenced input: peripheral blood.

The CDR3 is CASSKRLANTDTQYF. CDR3 bases: TGTGCCAGCAGCAAAAGACTAGCGAACACAGATACGCAGTATTTT. The chain has TRBV7-9 and TRBJ2-3, with 8 positions matching TRBD2. Germline loops: CDR1 SEHNR, CDR2 FQNEAQ (reference sequence). The J segment lost 2 bases and the V segment lost 5 bases, leaving 6 bases of the junction unmatched. CDR3 length: 15 residues. Together with reference TRBV7-9 and TRBJ2-3, the CDR3 gives the full variable domain: DTGVSQNPRHKITKRGQNVTFRCDPISEHNRLYWYRQTLGQGPEFLTYFQNEAQLEKSRLLSDRFSAERPKGSFSTLEIQRTEQGDSAMYLCASSKRLANTDTQYFGPGTRLTVL.